A single sample gave rise to the 29 T cell receptor beta chains below, sequenced in a study of T cell responses to AZD1222 COVID-19 vaccine. Produced via immunoSEQ multiplex PCR; TCRdb's table is partial and in-frame only. This table holds fewer than 130,000 clones, roughly nine tenths found once. The sequencing used peripheral blood, collected on day 0 of AZD1222 vaccination. These receptors originate from an adult in good health.

This rearrangement joins TRBV9 to TRBJ1-2; perhaps TRBD1 as D (6 bases). V lost 6 bases, J lost 8 bases, and 14 bases lay in between. This CDR3 comprises 12 residues. CDR1 and CDR2 from the germline V gene are SGDLS and YYNGEE. The CDR3 sequence is CASKGGGFGYTF. DNA for the CDR3: TGTGCCAGCAAAGGAGGGGGTTTCGGCTACACCTTC.

This sequence joins TRBV6-6 and TRBJ1-5; 10 bases agree with TRBD1. V trimming: 10 bases; J trimming: 3 bases; junction bases outside the gene matches: 9. Germline CDR1 is MNHNY and CDR2 is SVGAGI (reference sequence). The CDR3 is 15 amino acids. The CDR3 DNA sequence: TGTGCCATATATTCCGGGACAGGGGACAATCAGCCCCAGCATTTT. It encodes CAIYSGTGDNQPQHF.

V usage is TRBV28 and J usage is TRBJ2-3, with TRBD2 matching over 7 bases. The CDR3 extends over 12 amino acids. V was pared by 8 bases and J by 4 bases, with 3 bases of the junction left unmatched. Germline V lookup: CDR1 MDHEN, CDR2 SYDVKM. DNA for the CDR3: TGTGCCAGCGGGAGGGCCCCAGATACGCAGTATTTT. Protein: CASGRAPDTQYF.

The chain carries TRBV5-6 and TRBJ1-4; no reliable D call. Germline V gives CDR1 SGHDT, CDR2 YYEEEE. With 4 bases removed from V and 2 bases from J, the gap between germline ends came to 12 bases. CDR3 size: 15 residues. The CDR3 reads CASSGTSATNEKLFF. In DNA, the CDR3 is TGTGCCAGCAGCGGTACAAGTGCGACTAATGAAAAACTGTTTTTT.

The chain employs TRBV29-1 and TRBJ1-4; weak D call: TRBD1 (5 bases). CDR1 is SQVTM and CDR2 is ANQGSEA in the germline V gene. V was clipped by 7 bases and J by 0 bases, with 18 bases between them. The CDR3 consists of 16 residues. The CDR3 loop is CSALGDGETTNEKLFF. DNA of the CDR3: TGCAGCGCCTTGGGGGACGGGGAAACAACTAATGAAAAACTGTTTTTT.

The rearrangement links TRBV5-4 to TRBJ2-7; D gene uncertain. This CDR3 is 13 amino acids long. V was shortened by 0 bases and J by 2 bases, with 6 bases between the two germline ends. Germline lookup yields CDR1 SGHNT and CDR2 YYREEE (reference sequence). CDR3 region: CASSLGTTYEQYF. CDR3 coding DNA: TGTGCCAGCAGCTTGGGCACGACCTACGAGCAGTACTTC.

The chain joins TRBV5-1 to TRBJ2-2, with 10 bases fitting TRBD1. The V gene's germline CDR1 is SGHRS and CDR2 YFSETQ. This CDR3 comprises 15 residues. V shed 4 bases, J shed 4 bases, and the junction held 4 bases outside the gene matches. The CDR3 nucleotides are TGCGCCAGCAGCCTGGACAGGGGGAGCACCGGGGAGCTGTTTTTT. It translates to CASSLDRGSTGELFF.

V and J are TRBV4-1 and TRBJ2-3, with unresolved D. V was cut by 0 bases and J by 8 bases, with 12 bases left in between. Germline values: CDR1 MGHRA, CDR2 YSYEKL. This CDR3 contains 14 residues. The CDR3 sequence: CASSQDLQEFTQYF. The CDR3 nucleotides read TGCGCCAGCAGCCAAGATTTGCAGGAGTTTACGCAGTATTTT.

The V gene is TRBV15, the J gene TRBJ1-1; D is ambiguous. V was trimmed by 5 bases and J by 5 bases, leaving 21 bases between them. This CDR3 has 16 residues. Per the germline V gene, CDR1 is LNHNV and CDR2 is YYDKDF (reference sequence). The CDR3 region is CATSGGRFKGKTEAFF. The CDR3 coding sequence is TGTGCCACCAGCGGAGGACGGTTTAAGGGAAAAACTGAAGCTTTCTTT.

This chain links TRBV10-3 with TRBJ1-3; the match to TRBD1 covers 10 bases. Looked up from germline, CDR1 is ENHRY and CDR2 is SYGVKD. The CDR3 extends over 14 amino acids. Unmatched junction bases numbered 2, after V lost 5 bases and J lost 4 bases. The CDR3, as DNA: TGTGCCATCAGTCAGGACAGGGGGGGAAACACCATATATTTT. This encodes CAISQDRGGNTIYF.

This chain links TRBV7-9 with TRBJ1-2; a possible D gene is TRBD1 (5 bases). V was shortened by 6 bases and J by 5 bases, with 25 bases between the two germline ends. This CDR3 has 17 residues. Germline loops: CDR1 SEHNR, CDR2 FQNEAQ (reference sequence). Written as DNA, the CDR3 is TGTGCCAGCAGTCCAGCGGGGGAGGCTGGGTTCGTTTATGGCTACACCTTC. Its protein is CASSPAGEAGFVYGYTF.

The chain carries TRBV5-3 and TRBJ2-7; possibly TRBD1 or TRBD2 for D (5 bases each). TRBV5-3 is designated an ORF whose function remains uncertain. Trimming removed 1 base from V and 2 bases from J, with 13 bases in between. CDR3 length: 15 residues. CDR3 nucleotides: TGTGCCAGAAGCTTGAAGAGGGGCTTAGCCTACGAGCAGTACTTC. This translates into CARSLKRGLAYEQYF.

The chain is built from TRBV6-5 and TRBJ1-6; 7 nucleotides align to TRBD1. The germline V gene has CDR1 MNHEY and CDR2 SVGAGI. V shed 7 bases and J 9 bases; nucleotides not matched to a gene: 9. This CDR3 has 14 residues. The CDR3 DNA follows: TGTGCCAGCAAGCCGACAGGGCTAAGTTCACCCCTCCACTTT. This encodes CASKPTGLSSPLHF.

This clone was seen a handful of times. The chain joins TRBV7-3 to TRBJ1-6, with a tentative D call TRBD1 (6 bases). Trimming shortened V by 1 base and J by 8 bases, and 18 bases separated the two germline ends. There are 17 residues in the CDR3. CDR1 is SGHTA, CDR2 FQGTGA, per germline. The CDR3 here is CASSLNGGGRGDSPLHF. The CDR3 coding sequence is TGTGCCAGCAGCTTAAATGGGGGAGGCAGGGGCGATTCACCCCTCCACTTT.

The chain has TRBV2 and TRBJ2-2, with 11 bases fitting TRBD2. This CDR3 contains 16 residues. Losses at the gene ends were 2 bases for V and 4 bases for J; bases not matched to a gene: 3. The germline CDR1 and CDR2 sequences are SNHLY and FYNNEI. CDR3 in DNA: TGTGCCAGCAGTGAACTAGCGGGAGGAATCACCGGGGAGCTGTTTTTT. This codes for CASSELAGGITGELFF. Full variable domain (outside the CDR3, taken from reference TRBV2 and TRBJ2-2): EPEVTQTPSHQVTQMGQEVILRCVPISNHLYFYWYRQILGQKVEFLVSFYNNEISEKSEIFDDQFSVERPDGSNFTLKIRSTKLEDSAMYFCASSELAGGITGELFFGEGSRLTVL.

The gene calls are TRBV7-2 and TRBJ1-2; TRBD1 matches at 7 bases. CDR3 length: 15 amino acids. Trimming took 2 bases from V and 4 from J; bases not matched to a gene: 7. Germline CDR1 reads SGHTA; CDR2 reads FQGNSA. CDR3 nucleotides: TGTGCCAGCAGCTTAAGGGGGCAGCTCTTCTATGGCTACACCTTC. As protein: CASSLRGQLFYGYTF.

Written as DNA, the CDR3 is TGCGCCAGCAGCCTCCGGACAGGCCCCTACGAGCAGTACTTC. As protein: CASSLRTGPYEQYF. The V call is TRBV4-3, the J call TRBJ2-7; 7 bases line up with TRBD1. V was pared by 4 bases and J by 2 bases, with 5 bases of the junction left unmatched. This CDR3 comprises 14 residues. The germline CDR1 and CDR2 sequences are LGHNA and YSLEER.

This chain uses TRBV30 with TRBJ1-6; D gene uncertain. The V and J ends lost 5 bases and 0 bases respectively, with 5 bases between them. The CDR3 loop spans 13 amino acids. The germline V gene has CDR1 GTSNPN and CDR2 SVGIG (reference sequence). CDR3 sequence: CAWQSSYNSPLHF. In DNA form, the CDR3 reads TGTGCCTGGCAAAGCTCCTATAATTCACCCCTCCACTTT.

The chain joins TRBV5-5 to TRBJ2-1; tentative D call: TRBD2 (6 bases). V lost 5 bases to trimming and J lost 5 bases, with 14 bases between them. From germline, CDR1 is SGHKS and CDR2 YYEKEE (reference sequence). The CDR3 is 14 amino acids. The CDR3 coding sequence is TGTGCCAGCAGATCCGGGACTGCAAACAATGAGCAGTTCTTC. Translated: CASRSGTANNEQFF.

The chain recombines TRBV19 with TRBJ2-7; 8 bases fit TRBD2. This CDR3 has 15 amino acids. Unmatched junction bases numbered 5, after V lost 4 bases and J lost 0 bases. CDR1 and CDR2 (germline): LNHDA, SQIVND (reference sequence). The CDR3 nucleotides are TGTGCCAGTAGTAATAGCGGGAAGACCTCCTACGAGCAGTACTTC. It encodes CASSNSGKTSYEQYF.

This rearrangement joins TRBV7-9 to TRBJ2-5; possibly TRBD2 for D (5 bases). V lost 5 bases to trimming and J lost 5 bases, with 18 bases between them. Germline V CDR1 and CDR2: SEHNR, FQNEAQ (reference sequence). The CDR3 spans 15 residues. The CDR3 bases are TGTGCCAGCAGCCAGACGGGGTTTCCCACGGAGACCCAGTACTTC. The encoded protein is CASSQTGFPTETQYF.

The J gene is TRBJ2-7, the V gene TRBV28; D not resolved. Germline assignment: CDR1 MDHEN and CDR2 SYDVKM. V was clipped by 5 bases and J by 3 bases, with 17 bases between them. The length of the CDR3 is 15 residues. The CDR3 loop reads CASSPPSRGGYEQYF. The CDR3 region has the DNA TGTGCCAGCAGTCCTCCGTCCCGAGGTGGCTACGAGCAGTACTTC.

The chain employs TRBV4-3 and TRBJ1-2; D is possibly TRBD1 (6 bases). CDR1 and CDR2 from the germline V gene are LGHNA and YSLEER. The V and J ends lost 4 bases and 8 bases respectively, with 17 bases between them. The CDR3 length is 14 residues. This CDR3 is CASSPGSTGSGYTF. Written as DNA, the CDR3 is TGCGCCAGCAGCCCGGGGTCAACAGGGAGCGGCTACACCTTC.

The V and J genes are TRBV6-1 and TRBJ1-5; tentative D call: TRBD1 (5 bases). This CDR3 has 14 amino acids. The V gene's germline CDR1 is MNHNS and CDR2 SASEGT. V gave up 5 bases and J gave up 2 bases, with 10 bases separating them. Here the CDR3 DNA reads TGTGCCAGCAGTCCGAGGGGTCGCAATCAGCCCCAGCATTTT. Its protein is CASSPRGRNQPQHF.

This clone appeared a single time. The V gene is TRBV19, the J gene TRBJ1-5; D is unclear. In germline, CDR1 is LNHDA, CDR2 SQIVND (reference sequence). The CDR3 covers 13 residues. V lost 4 bases to trimming and J lost 7 bases, with 11 bases between them. CDR3 in amino acids: CASSTVSGQPQHF. The DNA of the CDR3 is TGTGCCAGTAGTACAGTAAGTGGACAGCCCCAGCATTTT. Supplemented by reference TRBV19 and TRBJ1-5, the full variable domain reads DGGITQSPKYLFRKEGQNVTLSCEQNLNHDAMYWYRQDPGQGLRLIYYSQIVNDFQKGDIAEGYSVSREKKESFPLTVTSAQKNPTAFYLCASSTVSGQPQHFGDGTRLSIL.

This sequence joins TRBV10-3 and TRBJ2-1, with a weak D call TRBD2 (6 bases). Germline CDR1 ENHRY, CDR2 SYGVKD. The CDR3 is 14 amino acids. Trimming cost V 9 bases and J 7 bases, with 19 bases left between them. CDR3 residues: CAICRDSKTNEQFF. In DNA form, the CDR3 reads TGTGCCATTTGCCGGGACTCTAAGACGAATGAGCAGTTCTTC.

The CDR3 bases are TGTGCCAGTAGTCCGCTTTCTCAGGGAGGGGATGAAAAACTGTTTTTT. It translates to CASSPLSQGGDEKLFF. The chain recombines TRBV19 with TRBJ1-4, with a weak D call TRBD1 (5 bases). The germline gives CDR1 LNHDA, CDR2 SQIVND (reference sequence). The CDR3 is 16 residues long. The germline V and J ends were trimmed by 5 bases and 6 bases, with 19 bases remaining between them.

The chain combines TRBV6-6 with TRBJ2-1; D assignment may be TRBD1 or TRBD2 (5 bases each). CDR1 is MNHNY and CDR2 is SVGAGI in the germline V gene (reference sequence). This CDR3 is 14 amino acids long. The V gene lost 6 bases and the J gene lost 6 bases, with 15 bases spanning the gap. The DNA for the CDR3 is TGTGCCAGCAGCCCTCCCGACGGGACCAATGAGCAGTTCTTC. Its protein product is CASSPPDGTNEQFF.

This clone was seen only once. The chain uses TRBV6-5 and TRBJ2-1; no clear D. This CDR3 spans 11 amino acids. Trimming pared 6 bases from V and 7 bases from J, leaving 7 bases between. CDR1 and CDR2 (germline): MNHEY, SVGAGI. The CDR3 region has the DNA TGTGCCAGCAGGCCTATAAATGAGCAGTTCTTC. Its protein product is CASRPINEQFF.